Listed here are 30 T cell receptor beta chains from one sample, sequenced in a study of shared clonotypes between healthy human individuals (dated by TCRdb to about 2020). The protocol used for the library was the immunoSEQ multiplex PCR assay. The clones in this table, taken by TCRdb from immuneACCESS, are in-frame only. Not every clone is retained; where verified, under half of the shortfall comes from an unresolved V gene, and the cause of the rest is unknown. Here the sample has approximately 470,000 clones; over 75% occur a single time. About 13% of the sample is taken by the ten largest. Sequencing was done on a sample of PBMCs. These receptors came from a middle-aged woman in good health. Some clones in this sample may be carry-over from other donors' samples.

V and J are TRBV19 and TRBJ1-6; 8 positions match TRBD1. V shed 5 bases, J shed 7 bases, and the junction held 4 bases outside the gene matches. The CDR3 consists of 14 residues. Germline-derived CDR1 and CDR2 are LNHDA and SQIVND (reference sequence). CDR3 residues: CASSVRGPNSPLHF. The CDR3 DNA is TGTGCCAGTAGTGTCAGGGGGCCCAATTCACCCCTCCACTTT.

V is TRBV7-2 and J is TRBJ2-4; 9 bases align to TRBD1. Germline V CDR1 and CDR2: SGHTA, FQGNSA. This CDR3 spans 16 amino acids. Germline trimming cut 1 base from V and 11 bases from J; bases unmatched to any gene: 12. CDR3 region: CASSLERTGAGGFQYF. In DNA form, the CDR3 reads TGTGCCAGCAGCTTAGAGAGGACAGGGGCGGGTGGGTTTCAGTACTTC.

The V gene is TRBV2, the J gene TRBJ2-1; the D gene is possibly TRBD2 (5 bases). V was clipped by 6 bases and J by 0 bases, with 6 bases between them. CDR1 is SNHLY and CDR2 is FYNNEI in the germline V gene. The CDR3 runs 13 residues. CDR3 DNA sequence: TGTGCCAGCAGGGACTTCTCCTACAATGAGCAGTTCTTC. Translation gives CASRDFSYNEQFF.

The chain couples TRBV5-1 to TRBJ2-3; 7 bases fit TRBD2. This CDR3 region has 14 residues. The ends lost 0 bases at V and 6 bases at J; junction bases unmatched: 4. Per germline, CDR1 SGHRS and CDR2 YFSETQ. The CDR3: CASSLGLASDTQYF. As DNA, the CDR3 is TGCGCCAGCAGCTTGGGACTAGCTTCGGATACGCAGTATTTT.

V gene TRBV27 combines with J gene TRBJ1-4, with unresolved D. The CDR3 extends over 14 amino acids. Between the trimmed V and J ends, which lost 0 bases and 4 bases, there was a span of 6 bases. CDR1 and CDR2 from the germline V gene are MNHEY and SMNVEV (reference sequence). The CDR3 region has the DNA TGTGCCAGCAGTTTATCGAGAGTTAATGAAAAACTGTTTTTT. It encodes CASSLSRVNEKLFF.

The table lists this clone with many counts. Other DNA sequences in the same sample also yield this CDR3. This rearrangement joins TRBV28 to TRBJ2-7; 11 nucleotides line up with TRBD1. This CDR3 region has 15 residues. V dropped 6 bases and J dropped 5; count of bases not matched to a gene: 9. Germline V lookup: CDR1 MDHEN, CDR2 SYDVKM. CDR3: CASSHSGTGGHEQYF. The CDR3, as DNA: TGTGCCAGCAGCCACTCCGGGACAGGGGGGCACGAGCAGTACTTC.

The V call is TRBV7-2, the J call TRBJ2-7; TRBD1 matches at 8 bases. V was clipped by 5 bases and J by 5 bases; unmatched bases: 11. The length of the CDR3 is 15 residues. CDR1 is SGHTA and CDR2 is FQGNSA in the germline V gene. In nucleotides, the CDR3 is TGTGCCAGCAGCCTCGGTTGGGACAGGAATGACGAGCAGTACTTC. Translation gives CASSLGWDRNDEQYF.

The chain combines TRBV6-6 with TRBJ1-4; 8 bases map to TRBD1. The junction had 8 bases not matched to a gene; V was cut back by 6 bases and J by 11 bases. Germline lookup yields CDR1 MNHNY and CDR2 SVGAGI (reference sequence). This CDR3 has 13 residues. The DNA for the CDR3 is TGTGCCAGCAGAAACTCGGACAGGGACAAACTGTTTTTT. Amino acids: CASRNSDRDKLFF.

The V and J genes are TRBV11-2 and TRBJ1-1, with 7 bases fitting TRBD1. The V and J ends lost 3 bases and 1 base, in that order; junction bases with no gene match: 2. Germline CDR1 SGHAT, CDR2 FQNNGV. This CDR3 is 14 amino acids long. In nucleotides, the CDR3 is TGTGCCAGCAGCTTCCCAGGGGGGAACACTGAAGCTTTCTTT. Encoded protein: CASSFPGGNTEAFF.

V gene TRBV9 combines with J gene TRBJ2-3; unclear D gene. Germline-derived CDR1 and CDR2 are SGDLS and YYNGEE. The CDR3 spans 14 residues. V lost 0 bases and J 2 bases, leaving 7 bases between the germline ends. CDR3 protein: CASSVGGTTDTQYF. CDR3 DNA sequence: TGTGCCAGCAGCGTAGGCGGAACCACAGATACGCAGTATTTT.

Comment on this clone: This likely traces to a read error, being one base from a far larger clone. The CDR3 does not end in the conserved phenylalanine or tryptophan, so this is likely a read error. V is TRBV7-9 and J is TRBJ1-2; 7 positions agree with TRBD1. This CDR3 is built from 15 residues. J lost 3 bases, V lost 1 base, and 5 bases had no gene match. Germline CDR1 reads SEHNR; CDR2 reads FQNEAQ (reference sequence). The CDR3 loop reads CASSLEPGQHYGYTL. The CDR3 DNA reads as TGTGCCAGCAGCTTAGAACCGGGACAGCACTATGGCTACACCTTA.

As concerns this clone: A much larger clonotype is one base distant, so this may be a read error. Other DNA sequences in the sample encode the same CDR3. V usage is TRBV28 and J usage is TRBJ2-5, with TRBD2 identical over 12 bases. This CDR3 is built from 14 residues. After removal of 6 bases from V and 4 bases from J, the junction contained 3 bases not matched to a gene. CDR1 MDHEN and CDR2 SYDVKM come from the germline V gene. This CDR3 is CASRPGLAGETQYF. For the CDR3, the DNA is TGTGCCAGCAGACCGGGACTAGCGGGAGAGACCCAGTACTTC.

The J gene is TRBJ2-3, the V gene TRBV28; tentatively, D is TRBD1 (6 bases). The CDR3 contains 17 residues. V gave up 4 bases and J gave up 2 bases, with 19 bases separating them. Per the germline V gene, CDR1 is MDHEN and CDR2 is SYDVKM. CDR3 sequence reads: CASSSIPGQGFTDTQYF. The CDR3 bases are TGTGCCAGCAGTTCAATCCCGGGACAAGGATTCACAGATACGCAGTATTTT.

The CDR3 is CASSLKDTIYF. CDR3 sequence (DNA): TGCGCCAGCAGCTTAAAGGACACCATATATTTT. This chain links TRBV5-1 with TRBJ1-3; no clear D gene. CDR1 is SGHRS, CDR2 YFSETQ, per germline. Trimming shortened V by 2 bases and J by 8 bases, and 5 bases separated the two germline ends. This CDR3 comprises 11 residues.

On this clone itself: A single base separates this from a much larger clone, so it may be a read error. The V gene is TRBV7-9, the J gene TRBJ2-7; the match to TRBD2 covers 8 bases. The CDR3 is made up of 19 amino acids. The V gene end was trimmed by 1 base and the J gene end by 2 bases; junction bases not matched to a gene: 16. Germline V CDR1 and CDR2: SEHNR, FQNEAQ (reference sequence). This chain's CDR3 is CASSLGTSRYKTYPYEQYF. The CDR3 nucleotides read TGTGCCAGCAGCTTAGGGACTAGCAGGTACAAGACTTACCCCTACGAGCAGTACTTC.

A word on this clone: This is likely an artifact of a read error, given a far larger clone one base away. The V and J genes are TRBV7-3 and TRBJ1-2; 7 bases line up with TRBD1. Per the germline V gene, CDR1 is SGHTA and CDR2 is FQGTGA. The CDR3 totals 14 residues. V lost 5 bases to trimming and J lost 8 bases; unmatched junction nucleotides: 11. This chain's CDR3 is CASSPQGDGVGYTF. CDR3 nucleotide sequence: TGTGCCAGCAGCCCCCAGGGGGATGGGGTCGGCTACACCTTC.

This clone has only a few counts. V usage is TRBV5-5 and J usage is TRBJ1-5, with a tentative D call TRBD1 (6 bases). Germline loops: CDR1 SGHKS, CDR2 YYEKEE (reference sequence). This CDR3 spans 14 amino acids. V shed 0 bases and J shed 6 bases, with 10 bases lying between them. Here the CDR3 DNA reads TGTGCCAGCAGCTTGGATGTACAGGGTCAGCCCCAGCATTTT. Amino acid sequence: CASSLDVQGQPQHF.

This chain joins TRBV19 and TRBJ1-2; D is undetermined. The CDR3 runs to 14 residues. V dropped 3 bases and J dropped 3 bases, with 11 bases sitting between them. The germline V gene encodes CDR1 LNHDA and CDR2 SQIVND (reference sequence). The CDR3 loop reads CASSISRRDYGYTF. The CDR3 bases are TGTGCCAGTAGTATTTCTCGACGGGACTATGGCTACACCTTC.

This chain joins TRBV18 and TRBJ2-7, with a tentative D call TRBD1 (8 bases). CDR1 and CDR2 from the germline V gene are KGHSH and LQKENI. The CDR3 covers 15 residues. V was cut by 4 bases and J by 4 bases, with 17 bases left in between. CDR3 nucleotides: TGTGCCAGCTCACGCGGACAGGGAGGGGATTACGAGCAGTACTTC. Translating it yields CASSRGQGGDYEQYF.

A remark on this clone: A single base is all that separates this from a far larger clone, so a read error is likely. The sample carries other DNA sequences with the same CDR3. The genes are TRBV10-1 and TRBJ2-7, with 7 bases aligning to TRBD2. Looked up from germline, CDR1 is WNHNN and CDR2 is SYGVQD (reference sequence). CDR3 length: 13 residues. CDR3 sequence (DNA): TGCGCTAGCAGTGGGCGGGAGTACTCTGAGCAGTACTTC. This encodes CASSGREYSEQYF.

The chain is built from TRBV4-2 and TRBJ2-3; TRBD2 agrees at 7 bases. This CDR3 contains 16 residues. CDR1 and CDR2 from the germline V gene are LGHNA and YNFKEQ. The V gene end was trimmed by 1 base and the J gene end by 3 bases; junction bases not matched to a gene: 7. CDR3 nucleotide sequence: TGTGCCAGCAGCCAAGCGGGCGGGAGTTTTACAGATACGCAGTATTTT. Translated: CASSQAGGSFTDTQYF.

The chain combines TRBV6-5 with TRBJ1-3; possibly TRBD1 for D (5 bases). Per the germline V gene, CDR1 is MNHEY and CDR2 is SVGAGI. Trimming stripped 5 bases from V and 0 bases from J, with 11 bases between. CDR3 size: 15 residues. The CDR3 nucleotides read TGTGCCAGCAGTCGGGACCAGAGCTCTGGAAACACCATATATTTT. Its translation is CASSRDQSSGNTIYF.

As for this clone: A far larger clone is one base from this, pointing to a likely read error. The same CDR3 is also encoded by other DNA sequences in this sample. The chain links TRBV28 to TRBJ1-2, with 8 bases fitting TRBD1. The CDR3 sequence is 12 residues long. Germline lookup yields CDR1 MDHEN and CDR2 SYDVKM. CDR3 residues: CASQGAVYSYTF. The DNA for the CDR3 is TGTGCCAGTCAGGGGGCGGTCTATAGCTACACCTTC.

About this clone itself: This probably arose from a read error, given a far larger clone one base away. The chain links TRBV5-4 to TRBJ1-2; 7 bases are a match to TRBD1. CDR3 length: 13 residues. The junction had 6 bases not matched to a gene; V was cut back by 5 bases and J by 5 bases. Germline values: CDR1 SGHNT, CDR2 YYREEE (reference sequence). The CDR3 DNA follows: TGTGCCAGCAGGCCGGGACAGTTATATGGCTACACCTTC. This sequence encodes CASRPGQLYGYTF.

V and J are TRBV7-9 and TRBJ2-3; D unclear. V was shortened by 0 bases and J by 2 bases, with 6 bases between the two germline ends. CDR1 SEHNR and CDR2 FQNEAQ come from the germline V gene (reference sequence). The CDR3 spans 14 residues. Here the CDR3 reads CASSLAEYTDTQYF. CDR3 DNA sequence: TGTGCCAGCAGCTTAGCGGAATACACAGATACGCAGTATTTT.

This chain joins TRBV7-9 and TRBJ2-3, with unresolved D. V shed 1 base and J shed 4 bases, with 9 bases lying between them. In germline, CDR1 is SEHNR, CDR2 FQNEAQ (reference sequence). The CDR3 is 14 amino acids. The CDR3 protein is CASSLGSSSDTQYF. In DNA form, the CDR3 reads TGTGCCAGCAGCTTAGGGAGCAGCTCAGATACGCAGTATTTT.

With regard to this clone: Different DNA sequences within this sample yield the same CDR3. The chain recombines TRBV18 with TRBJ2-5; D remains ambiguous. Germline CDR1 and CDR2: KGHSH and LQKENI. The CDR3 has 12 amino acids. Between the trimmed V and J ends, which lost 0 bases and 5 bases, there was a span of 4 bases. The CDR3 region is CASSPPGETQYF. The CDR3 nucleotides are TGTGCCAGCTCACCACCAGGTGAGACCCAGTACTTC. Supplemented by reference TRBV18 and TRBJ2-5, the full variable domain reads NAGVMQNPRHLVRRRGQEARLRCSPMKGHSHVYWYRQLPEEGLKFMVYLQKENIIDESGMPKERFSAEFPKEGPSILRIQQVVRGDSAAYFCASSPPGETQYFGPGTRLLVL.

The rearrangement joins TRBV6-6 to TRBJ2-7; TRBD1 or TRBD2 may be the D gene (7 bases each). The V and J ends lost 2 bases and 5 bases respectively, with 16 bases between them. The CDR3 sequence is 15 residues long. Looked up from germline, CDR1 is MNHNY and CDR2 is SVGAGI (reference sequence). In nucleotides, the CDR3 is TGTGCCAGCAGTTACGGTTCAGGGGGGGTCCACGAGCAGTACTTC. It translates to CASSYGSGGVHEQYF.

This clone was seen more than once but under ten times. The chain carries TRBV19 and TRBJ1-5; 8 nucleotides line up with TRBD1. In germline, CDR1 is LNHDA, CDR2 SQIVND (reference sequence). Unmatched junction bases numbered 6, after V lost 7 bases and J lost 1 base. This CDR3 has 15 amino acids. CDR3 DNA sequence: TGTGCCAGTAACCTACAGGGGGGAAGCAATCAGCCCCAGCATTTT. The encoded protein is CASNLQGGSNQPQHF.

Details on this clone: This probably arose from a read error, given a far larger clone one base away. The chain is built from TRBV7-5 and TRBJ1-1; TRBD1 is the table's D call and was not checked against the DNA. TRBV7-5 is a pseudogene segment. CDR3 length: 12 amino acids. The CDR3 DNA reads TGTGCCAGCAGCCCGGACAGGGGGCAGTGGTTCTTT. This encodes CASSPDRGQWFF.